The 12 T cell receptor beta chains reported below all come from one sample, sequenced in a study of cytomegalovirus exposure and HLA in healthy donors. This PCR relied on a set of 60 Vbeta primers and 13 Jbeta primers. This table comes from immunoSEQ multiplex PCR, and its TCRdb copy is limited to in-frame clones, with some not included. The sample carries 100,000 to 150,000 clones, around 75% recorded once. Specimen: PBMCs. These receptors all stem from a woman aged 45 to 65 in good health and CMV-seronegative.

This chain joins TRBV5-6 and TRBJ2-3; 12 nucleotides agree with TRBD2. Germline V gives CDR1 SGHDT, CDR2 YYEEEE. The CDR3 extends over 17 amino acids. The V gene end was trimmed by 2 bases and the J gene end by 4 bases; junction bases not matched to a gene: 8. The CDR3 is CASSFPRTSGTPDTQYF. CDR3 DNA sequence: TGTGCCAGCAGCTTTCCGCGGACTAGCGGGACCCCAGATACGCAGTATTTT.

J is TRBJ2-5 and V is TRBV7-9; 9 bases are shared with TRBD2. With V trimmed by 1 base and J by 5 bases, 2 bases remained unmatched. The CDR3 loop spans 14 amino acids. Per germline, CDR1 SEHNR and CDR2 FQNEAQ (reference sequence). DNA of the CDR3: TGTGCCAGCAGCTTAGTGCTAGCGGGGGAGACCCAGTACTTC. Its protein product is CASSLVLAGETQYF.

In its sample, this clone was seen a few times. The chain has TRBV18 and TRBJ2-1, with TRBD1 matching 7 bases. CDR1 and CDR2 (germline): KGHSH, LQKENI. The CDR3 sequence is 14 residues long. With 5 bases clipped from V and 6 bases from J, the junction kept 7 bases outside the gene matches. For the CDR3, the DNA is TGTGCCAGCTCATCGGGACAGAACTCCAATGAGCAGTTCTTC. It specifies CASSSGQNSNEQFF.

The chain employs TRBV7-8 and TRBJ2-7; tentative D call: TRBD1 (6 bases). V gave up 5 bases and J gave up 1 base, with 12 bases separating them. The CDR3 covers 14 residues. Germline V gene sequence: CDR1 SGHVS, CDR2 FQNEAQ. The chain's CDR3 is CASSPRTESYEQYF. The CDR3 nucleotides are TGTGCCAGCAGCCCGAGGACAGAATCCTACGAGCAGTACTTC.

Remarks on this clone: Within the sample, other DNA sequences also encode this same CDR3. The chain has TRBV9 and TRBJ2-2; D is unresolved. CDR1 and CDR2 (germline): SGDLS, YYNGEE. Trimming stripped 0 bases from V and 4 bases from J, with 7 bases between. This CDR3 spans 14 amino acids. The CDR3 spells CASSVAPGTGELFF. CDR3 sequence (DNA): TGTGCCAGCAGCGTAGCCCCGGGCACCGGGGAGCTGTTTTTT.

This rearrangement joins TRBV28 to TRBJ1-1; D unclear. Deletions cut 6 bases from V and 3 bases from J, with 17 bases between. The CDR3 sequence is 15 residues long. The germline CDR1 and CDR2 sequences are MDHEN and SYDVKM. This chain's CDR3 is CASSYDVVADTEAFF. The DNA for the CDR3 is TGTGCCAGCAGCTACGATGTGGTAGCAGACACTGAAGCTTTCTTT.

The V and J genes are TRBV28 and TRBJ2-1, with TRBD2 matching over 7 bases. The CDR3 runs to 15 residues. The V gene's germline CDR1 is MDHEN and CDR2 SYDVKM. The J segment lost 4 bases and the V segment lost 6 bases, leaving 9 bases of the junction unmatched. The CDR3 spells CASSRGEGPYNEQFF. As DNA, the CDR3 is TGTGCCAGCAGCCGGGGGGAGGGGCCATACAATGAGCAGTTCTTC.

This clone has more than one count but fewer than ten. The rearrangement joins TRBV7-2 to TRBJ2-3, with D perhaps TRBD2 (5 bases). The CDR3 is 15 residues long. Germline V lookup: CDR1 SGHTA, CDR2 FQGNSA. Between the trimmed V and J ends, which lost 1 base and 9 bases, there was a span of 17 bases. The CDR3, as DNA: TGTGCCAGCAGCTTAGGGCTAGCCTGGCCGGACACGCAGTATTTT. Encoded protein: CASSLGLAWPDTQYF.

The V and J genes are TRBV30 and TRBJ2-5, with 9 nucleotides matching TRBD1. This CDR3 has 14 residues. J lost 5 bases, V lost 1 base, and 5 bases had no gene match. Germline CDR1 reads GTSNPN; CDR2 reads SVGIG (reference sequence). CDR3 residues: CAWSAGQGWETQYF. The CDR3 region has the DNA TGTGCCTGGAGTGCGGGACAGGGTTGGGAGACCCAGTACTTC.

V usage is TRBV4-3 and J usage is TRBJ2-2; TRBD1 agrees at 7 bases. Trimming at V came to 0 bases and at J to 13 bases, leaving 5 bases not matched to a gene. There are 13 residues in the CDR3. Per germline, CDR1 LGHNA and CDR2 YSLEER. This CDR3 reads CASSQDLQGRLFF. CDR3 nucleotide sequence: TGCGCCAGCAGCCAAGACCTACAGGGGCGGCTGTTTTTT.

V gene TRBV28 combines with J gene TRBJ2-7; a possible D gene is TRBD2 (5 bases). The V gene's germline CDR1 is MDHEN and CDR2 SYDVKM. Trimming took 6 bases from V and 0 from J, leaving 12 bases between them. The CDR3 sequence is 14 residues long. In DNA, the CDR3 is TGTGCCAGCAGCTCTCCGGGGAGCTCCTACGAGCAGTACTTC. The encoded protein is CASSSPGSSYEQYF.

The chain links TRBV28 to TRBJ1-3; D remains ambiguous. CDR3 length: 13 amino acids. V was shortened by 7 bases and J by 0 bases, with 7 bases between the two germline ends. CDR1 and CDR2 from the germline V gene are MDHEN and SYDVKM. Written as DNA, the CDR3 is TGTGCCAGCACCACATTCTCTGGAAACACCATATATTTT. It is translated as CASTTFSGNTIYF.